The 16 T cell receptor beta chains below were found in one sample sequenced in a study of blood T cell repertoires in COVID-19. Produced via immunoSEQ multiplex PCR; TCRdb's table is partial and in-frame only. The table lists approximately 90,000 clones, over 75% of them singletons. Sequenced input: peripheral blood. The source of these receptors is a human donor with acute or convalescent COVID-19. The donor label of this sample is uncertain.

This clone was counted a few times. The chain is built from TRBV3-1 (or the pseudogene TRBV3-2) and TRBJ1-6; the match to TRBD1 covers 8 bases. Germline V lookup: CDR1 LGHDT, CDR2 YNNKEL (reference sequence). V was clipped by 3 bases and J by 4 bases; unmatched bases: 5. The length of the CDR3 is 16 residues. The CDR3 loop is CASSQDRAEYNSPLHF. The CDR3 DNA follows: TGTGCCAGCAGCCAGGACAGGGCGGAGTATAATTCACCCCTCCACTTT.

A note on this clone: One end of the junction does not line up with germline, which may come from a read error. The J gene is TRBJ2-6, the V gene TRBV6-5; D call uncertain. This CDR3 spans 13 amino acids. The germline gives CDR1 MNHEY, CDR2 SVGAGI. CDR3 in amino acids: CASSTSEANVLTF. The CDR3 DNA reads TGTGCCAGCAGCACTTCTGAGGCCAACGTCCTGACTTTC.

The chain recombines TRBV9 with TRBJ2-1; D possibly corresponds to TRBD1 (5 bases). CDR3 length equals 15 residues. V lost 2 bases, J lost 1 base, and 10 bases lay in between. In germline, CDR1 is SGDLS, CDR2 YYNGEE. The CDR3 is CASSVDRSSYNEQFF. For the CDR3, the DNA is TGTGCCAGCAGCGTCGACAGAAGTTCCTACAATGAGCAGTTCTTC.

The genes are TRBV3-1 (or the pseudogene TRBV3-2) and TRBJ1-5; TRBD1 is a possible D gene (6 bases). CDR3 size: 15 residues. Trimming shortened V by 5 bases and J by 0 bases, and 11 bases separated the two germline ends. CDR1 is LGHDT and CDR2 is YNNKEL in the germline V gene (reference sequence). The DNA for the CDR3 is TGTGCCAGCAGCTACGGGACAAATAGCAATCAGCCCCAGCATTTT. The encoded protein is CASSYGTNSNQPQHF.

V is TRBV7-9 and J is TRBJ1-5, with D tentatively TRBD1 (6 bases). The CDR3 runs to 12 residues. Between the trimmed V and J ends, which lost 2 bases and 9 bases, there was a span of 8 bases. Germline lookup yields CDR1 SEHNR and CDR2 FQNEAQ (reference sequence). CDR3: CASSLWGRPQHF. CDR3 nucleotides: TGTGCCAGCAGCTTATGGGGGCGGCCCCAGCATTTT.

V gene TRBV5-6 combines with J gene TRBJ2-3; 10 bases are a match to TRBD1. The V segment lost 6 bases and the J segment 2 bases; nucleotides outside the gene matches: 6. CDR1 and CDR2 from the germline V gene are SGHDT and YYEEEE. The CDR3 extends over 15 amino acids. The CDR3 here is CASTSDRGYTDTQYF. CDR3 bases: TGTGCCAGCACCTCGGACAGGGGGTACACAGATACGCAGTATTTT.

The chain has TRBV21-1 and TRBJ2-4; TRBD2 is the table's D call and was not checked against the DNA. TRBV21-1 is shown as a pseudogene. The CDR3 totals 19 residues. The CDR3 sequence is CASSKGVLGGPRIKNIQYF. CDR3 sequence (DNA): TGTGCCAGCAGCAAAGGGGTGTTGGGGGGGCCGAGGATCAAAAACATTCAGTACTTC.

This chain links TRBV19 with TRBJ2-5; 12 bases are shared with TRBD1. This CDR3 spans 16 amino acids. Losses at the gene ends were 10 bases for V and 1 base for J; bases not matched to a gene: 10. Germline V CDR1 and CDR2: LNHDA, SQIVND (reference sequence). The CDR3 DNA sequence: TGTGCCACTAGGGGACAGGGGGCATATGTCCAAGAGACCCAGTACTTC. Residues: CATRGQGAYVQETQYF.

V gene TRBV2 combines with J gene TRBJ1-6; no definite D call. Germline V gene data show CDR1 as SNHLY and CDR2 as FYNNEI. V was clipped by 5 bases and J by 2 bases, with 16 bases between them. The CDR3 loop spans 17 amino acids. CDR3 loop: CASSTTLGLPYNSPLHF. CDR3 nucleotides: TGTGCCAGCAGTACTACGCTCGGTCTCCCCTATAATTCACCCCTCCACTTT.

This clone was seen once. V is TRBV4-2 and J is TRBJ2-1; D perhaps matches TRBD2 (5 bases). CDR3 length: 14 amino acids. Germline assignment: CDR1 LGHNA and CDR2 YNFKEQ. V was pared by 4 bases and J by 4 bases, with 11 bases between. The CDR3 is CASSPGNQYNEQFF. CDR3 nucleotides: TGTGCCAGCAGCCCCGGGAACCAGTACAATGAGCAGTTCTTC.

For the CDR3, the DNA is TGCAGCGTTAGTCCCCCCTCGGACACTGAAGCTTTCTTT. It is translated as CSVSPPSDTEAFF. The J gene is TRBJ1-1, the V gene TRBV29-1, with D unclear. The CDR3 is 13 amino acids. Trimming cost V 5 bases and J 3 bases, with 13 bases left between them. Germline CDR1 reads SQVTM; CDR2 reads ANQGSEA.

The CDR3 coding sequence is TGCGCCAGCAGCTCTACAGGGGGGACGAGGGAAAAACTGTTTTTT. The encoded protein is CASSSTGGTREKLFF. The chain employs TRBV5-1 and TRBJ1-4, with 8 bases matching TRBD1. This CDR3 is built from 15 residues. With 3 bases clipped from V and 8 bases from J, the junction kept 9 bases outside the gene matches. From germline, CDR1 is SGHRS and CDR2 YFSETQ.

DNA for the CDR3: TGTGCCAGCTCACCAACCGGGACTAGCGTCACCGGGGAGCTGTTTTTT. Residues: CASSPTGTSVTGELFF. This chain links TRBV18 with TRBJ2-2; 10 bases align to TRBD2. The CDR3 length is 16 residues. CDR1 and CDR2 (germline): KGHSH, LQKENI. The ends lost 2 bases at V and 4 bases at J; junction bases unmatched: 4.

This sequence joins TRBV7-2 and TRBJ2-7; maybe TRBD2 (7 bases). The germline V gene encodes CDR1 SGHTA and CDR2 FQGNSA. The CDR3 runs 16 residues. V dropped 3 bases and J dropped 6 bases, with 21 bases sitting between them. CDR3 loop: CASSFQGGGPRGEQYF. In DNA form, the CDR3 reads TGTGCCAGCAGCTTTCAAGGGGGAGGGCCGCGGGGCGAGCAGTACTTC.

V is TRBV19 and J is TRBJ1-5; TRBD1 matches 10 bases. V trimming: 0 bases; J trimming: 7 bases; junction bases outside the gene matches: 9. The CDR3 is 17 amino acids. Germline lookup yields CDR1 LNHDA and CDR2 SQIVND (reference sequence). CDR3 DNA sequence: TGTGCCAGTAGTATAGATCTGGGACAGGGGTTGGCGCAGCCCCAGCATTTT. Protein product: CASSIDLGQGLAQPQHF. The complete variable domain, with remaining parts taken from reference TRBV19 and TRBJ1-5, reads DGGITQSPKYLFRKEGQNVTLSCEQNLNHDAMYWYRQDPGQGLRLIYYSQIVNDFQKGDIAEGYSVSREKKESFPLTVTSAQKNPTAFYLCASSIDLGQGLAQPQHFGDGTRLSIL.

A single count supports this clone. The chain uses TRBV3-1 (or the pseudogene TRBV3-2) and TRBJ1-2; TRBD1 is a possible D gene (6 bases). The CDR3 spans 15 residues. Trimming removed 4 bases from V and 2 bases from J, with 14 bases in between. The V gene's germline CDR1 is LGHDT and CDR2 YNNKEL (reference sequence). CDR3 residues: CASSRRTASNYGYTF. In DNA form, the CDR3 reads TGTGCCAGCAGCCGCCGGACAGCTTCCAACTATGGCTACACCTTC.